Reported below is one T cell receptor beta chain. CDR1 is LNHDA and CDR2 is SQIVND in the germline V gene (reference sequence). The CDR3 covers 15 residues. J lost 6 bases, V lost 3 bases, and 10 bases had no gene match. The data belong to a study of blood T cell repertoires in COVID-19. At the level of the study: COVID-19 samples, acute and convalescent, were from the United States, Italy and Spain. In each case, the material was cDNA or gDNA derived from T cells, B-cell-depleted T cells, or PBMCs.

Authors' methods: Estimation of nucleated cell counts was performed using reference gene primer amplification. Clones were read by immunoSEQ multiplex PCR, and TCRdb kept only the in-frame ones, dropping some. V and J calls and clone size are given by that table; D and trimming were obtained from the DNA. The sample includes approximately 82,000 clones, around four fifths seen only once; the top ten take approximately 12%. The chain recombines TRBV19 with TRBJ1-1; 7 bases are a match to TRBD1. This TCR was recovered from a woman between 65 and 79 years old with active or convalescent COVID-19. The specimen was peripheral blood. The CDR3 DNA reads TGTGCCAGTAGTATCTTCGCGACAGGGATCCCTGAAGCTTTCTTT. As protein: CASSIFATGIPEAFF.